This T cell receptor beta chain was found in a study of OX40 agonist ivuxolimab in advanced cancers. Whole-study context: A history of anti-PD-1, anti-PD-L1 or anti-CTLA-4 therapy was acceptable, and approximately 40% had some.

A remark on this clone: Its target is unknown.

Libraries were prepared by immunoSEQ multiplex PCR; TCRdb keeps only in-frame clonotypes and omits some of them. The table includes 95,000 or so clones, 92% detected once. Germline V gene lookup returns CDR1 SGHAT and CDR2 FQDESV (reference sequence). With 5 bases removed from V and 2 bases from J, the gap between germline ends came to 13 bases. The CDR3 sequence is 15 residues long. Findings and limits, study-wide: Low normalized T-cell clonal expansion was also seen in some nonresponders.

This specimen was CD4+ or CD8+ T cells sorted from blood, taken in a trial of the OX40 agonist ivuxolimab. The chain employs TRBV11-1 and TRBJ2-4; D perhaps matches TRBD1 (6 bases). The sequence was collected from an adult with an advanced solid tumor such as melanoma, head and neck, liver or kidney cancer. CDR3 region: CASSARQGSKNIQYF. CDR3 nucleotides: TGTGCCAGCAGCGCAAGGCAGGGGTCCAAAAACATTCAGTACTTC.